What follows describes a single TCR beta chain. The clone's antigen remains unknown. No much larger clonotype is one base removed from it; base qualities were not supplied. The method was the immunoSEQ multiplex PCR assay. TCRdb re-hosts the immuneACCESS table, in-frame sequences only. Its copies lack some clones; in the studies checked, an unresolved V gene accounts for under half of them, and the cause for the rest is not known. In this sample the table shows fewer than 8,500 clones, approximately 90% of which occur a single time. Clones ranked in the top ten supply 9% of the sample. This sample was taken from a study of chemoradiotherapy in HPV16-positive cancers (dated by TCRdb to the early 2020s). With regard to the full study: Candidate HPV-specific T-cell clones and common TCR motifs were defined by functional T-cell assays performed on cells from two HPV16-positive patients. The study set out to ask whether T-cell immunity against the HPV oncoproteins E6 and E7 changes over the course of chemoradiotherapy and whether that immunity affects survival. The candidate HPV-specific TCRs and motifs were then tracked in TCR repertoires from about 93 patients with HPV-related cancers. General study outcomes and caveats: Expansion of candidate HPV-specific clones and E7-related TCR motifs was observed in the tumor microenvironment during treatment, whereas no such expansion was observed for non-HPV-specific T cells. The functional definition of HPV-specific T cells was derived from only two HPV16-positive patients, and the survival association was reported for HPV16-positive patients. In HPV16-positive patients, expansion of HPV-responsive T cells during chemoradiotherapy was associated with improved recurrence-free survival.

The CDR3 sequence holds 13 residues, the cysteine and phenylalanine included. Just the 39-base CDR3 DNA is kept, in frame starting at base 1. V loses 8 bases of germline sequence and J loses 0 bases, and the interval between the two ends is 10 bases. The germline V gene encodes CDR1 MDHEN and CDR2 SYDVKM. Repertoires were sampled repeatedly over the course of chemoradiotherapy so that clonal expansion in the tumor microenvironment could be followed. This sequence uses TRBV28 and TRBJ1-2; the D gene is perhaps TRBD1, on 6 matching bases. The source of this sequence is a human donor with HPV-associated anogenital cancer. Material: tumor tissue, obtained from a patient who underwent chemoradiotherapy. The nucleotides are TGTGCCAGCCTGGACAGCTCTAACTATGGCTACACCTTC. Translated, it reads CASLDSSNYGYTF.